What follows is one TCR beta chain and its context. Methods used by the authors: Estimation of nucleated cell counts relied on the amplification of reference gene primers. The assay was immunoSEQ multiplex PCR, and TCRdb's table has in-frame clones only and misses some. The V and J calls and the clone size are those of that table, but D and trimming were determined from the DNA. The repertoire holds some 87,000 clones, with around 80% as singletons. The record originates from a study of blood T cell repertoires in COVID-19. Study in general: Nucleic acid was either cDNA or gDNA, and it came from T cells, B-cell-depleted T cells, or PBMCs.

The source of this sequence is a woman aged 80 or older with active or convalescent COVID-19. The specimen sequenced was peripheral blood.

This CDR3 reads CASSAPGESEKLFF. The DNA of the CDR3 is TGTGCCAGCAGCGCTCCAGGGGAGAGTGAAAAACTGTTTTTT. The chain recombines TRBV7-2 with TRBJ1-4; D might be TRBD1 (6 bases). The CDR3 consists of 14 residues. The germline V gene has CDR1 SGHTA and CDR2 FQGNSA. Trimming cost V 5 bases and J 7 bases, with 14 bases left between them. Full variable domain (missing parts from reference TRBV7-2 and TRBJ1-4): GAGVSQSPSNKVTEKGKDVELRCDPISGHTALYWYRQSLGQGLEFLIYFQGNSAPDKSGLPSDRFSAERTGGSVSTLTIQRTQQEDSAVYLCASSAPGESEKLFFGSGTQLSVL.